A selection of T cell receptor beta chains follows, all from one sample in a study of neurological immune-mediated disorders. Via MiXCR, TCRdb re-called the 5' RACE reads, giving one row per CDR3 protein. This sample yields around 69,000 distinct CDR3 sequences, of which roughly a tenth are seen a single time; more than 9% belongs to the top ten. The sequenced material came from PBMCs. These receptors originate from a man in his thirties or forties in good health. The CDR3 runs from the conserved cysteine through the conserved F or W. Each record gives: V gene, J gene, CDR3 protein.

TRBV29-1,TRBJ1-2,CSPERGGGYTF
TRBV29-1,TRBJ1-1,CSVERGQGVGAFF
TRBV20-1,TRBJ2-3,CSARGQQGLGDTQYF
TRBV6-1,TRBJ2-7,CASSDWASGFSYEQYF
TRBV5-1,TRBJ2-2,CASSFGLAGGPNTGELFF
TRBV24-1,TRBJ2-7,CATSDHQKGLRYF
TRBV12-3/TRBV12-4,TRBJ2-1,CASSLGSRLAEPMRNYNEQFF
TRBV25-1,TRBJ2-7,CASSEYGVHEQYF
TRBV5-1,TRBJ2-3,CASSFLLAGAFGTDTHYF
TRBV29-1,TRBJ2-2,CSVEDRKGRAGELFF